This T cell receptor beta chain was identified in a study of early T cells in non-severe SARS-CoV-2 infection. Unique molecular identifier tags were affixed to discrete cDNA molecules. TCRdb fed the 5' RACE reads into MiXCR, producing one record per CDR3 protein. The sample has 75,000 or so distinct CDR3 sequences, 12% seen once. Turning to this clonotype: A junction end diverges from the germline sequence, so it may reflect a read error.

Germline CDR1 MNHNY, CDR2 SVGAGI (reference sequence). The CDR3 runs to 14 residues. V usage is TRBV6-6 and J usage is TRBJ1-4; unclear D gene. The TCR was taken from an adult who was a healthcare worker with PCR-confirmed SARS-CoV-2 infection or an uninfected control (not recorded which). Material: whole blood. CDR3 nucleotide sequence: TGTGCCAGCAGAGAGACGGTGTCTAACGAAAAACTGTTTTTT. Amino acids: CASRETVSNEKLFF.